Below are 9 T cell receptor beta chains sequenced from a single sample in a study of T cell repertoires in cytomegalovirus infection (dated by TCRdb to the late 2010s). Sequenced using an Illumina HiSeq 1500. The public reads were run again by TCRdb, first through fastp at Q25 and then through MiXCR, and only productive beta chains were kept. Merged by CDR3 protein, the rows form single entries marked with the most common genes and DNA. This sample gives about half a million distinct CDR3 sequences in total; 30% to 40% of them show up just once. The ten largest account for around a sixth of the sample. These receptors are not linked to any known antigen. The intended sense of this specimen's treatment or condition label: in vitro stimulation with specific CMV peptide epitopes to enrich CMV-specific T cells. Material: cultured PBMCs, obtained from culture after CMV antigen stimulation. These receptors came from a human donor in good health (CMV status not recorded). Some clones in this sample may be carry-over from other donors' samples.

V is TRBV15 and J is TRBJ2-1; TRBD1 or TRBD2 may be the D gene (5 bases each). The germline V gene has CDR1 LNHNV and CDR2 YYDKDF (reference sequence). The length of the CDR3 is 13 residues. Trimming removed 3 bases from V and 10 bases from J, with 13 bases in between. Here the CDR3 reads CATSRTGAGEQFF. The CDR3, as DNA: TGTGCCACCAGCAGGACCGGGGCCGGAGAGCAGTTCTTC.

In regard to this clonotype: A read error may produce the germline difference seen at one junction end. The gene calls are TRBV18 and TRBJ2-1; 9 bases match TRBD2. Germline CDR1 reads KGHSH; CDR2 reads LQKENI. This CDR3 has 14 residues. The chain's CDR3 is CASSPQDRGLASGF. CDR3 DNA sequence: TGTGCCAGCTCACCACAGGACAGAGGACTAGCGTCGGGGTTC.

V gene TRBV6-2 or TRBV6-3 combines with J gene TRBJ1-2, with D perhaps matching TRBD1 (6 bases). V was trimmed by 6 bases and J by 4 bases, leaving 18 bases between them. The length of the CDR3 is 15 residues. Germline V gives CDR1 MNHEY, CDR2 SVGEGT. The CDR3 DNA reads as TGTGCCAGCAGCGACAGGAACCCCTTTGCCTATGGCTACACCTTC. It codes for CASSDRNPFAYGYTF.

The chain links TRBV18 to TRBJ1-1; maybe TRBD1 (6 bases). The CDR3 consists of 15 residues. V shed 5 bases and J shed 5 bases, with 18 bases lying between them. The germline V gene has CDR1 KGHSH and CDR2 LQKENI. The CDR3 region has the DNA TGTGCCAGCTCAATTAGTTCAGGGGAAGGGACTGAAGCTTTCTTT. Residues: CASSISSGEGTEAFF.

This clonotype was seen a few times. The chain has TRBV4-3 and TRBJ2-1; 7 positions agree with TRBD1. The CDR3 is 17 residues long. The germline V gene has CDR1 LGHNA and CDR2 YSLEER. Trimming at V came to 1 base and at J to 2 bases, leaving 8 bases not matched to a gene. CDR3 sequence (DNA): TGCGCCAGCAGCCAAGTAGGCAGGGGGAGAGCCTACAATGAGCAGTTCTTC. The encoded protein is CASSQVGRGRAYNEQFF.

This clonotype was seen more than once but under ten times. V is TRBV28 and J is TRBJ2-1; 8 nucleotides line up with TRBD1. The CDR3 spans 15 residues. The germline CDR1 and CDR2 sequences are MDHEN and SYDVKM. V shed 6 bases, J shed 7 bases, and the junction held 11 bases outside the gene matches. CDR3 protein: CASRPDRDRWNEQFF. The CDR3 nucleotides read TGTGCCAGCAGGCCGGACAGGGACCGTTGGAATGAGCAGTTCTTC. The entire variable domain, with the rest obtained from reference TRBV28 and TRBJ2-1, is as follows: DVKVTQSSRYLVKRTGEKVFLECVQDMDHENMFWYRQDPGLGLRLIYFSYDVKMKEKGDIPEGYSVSREKKERFSLILESASTNQTSMYLCASRPDRDRWNEQFFGPGTRLTVL.

There are a few counts of this clonotype. The V gene is TRBV6-1, the J gene TRBJ2-7; no firm D call. Trimming removed 5 bases from V and 2 bases from J, with 13 bases in between. The CDR3 is made up of 14 amino acids. Germline loops: CDR1 MNHNS, CDR2 SASEGT. In DNA form, the CDR3 reads TGTGCCAGCAGTTTCCTGGACGAGACCTACGAGCAGTACTTC. It specifies CASSFLDETYEQYF.

This rearrangement joins TRBV28 to TRBJ2-1, with D hard to call. V lost 2 bases, J lost 9 bases, and 17 bases lay in between. CDR1 MDHEN and CDR2 SYDVKM come from the germline V gene. The CDR3 length is 15 residues. The CDR3 is CASSLRDYRGVEQFF. The CDR3 coding sequence is TGTGCCAGCAGTTTAAGGGATTACCGTGGGGTTGAGCAGTTCTTC.

This clonotype was found a few times. The V call is TRBV4-1, the J call TRBJ2-5, with TRBD1 matching 7 bases. The CDR3 runs to 17 residues. Trimming cost V 4 bases and J 1 base; bases outside gene matches: 12. Germline CDR1 is MGHRA and CDR2 is YSYEKL. The CDR3 loop reads CASSPLAGTDLQETQYF. Written as DNA, the CDR3 is TGCGCCAGCAGCCCCTTGGCCGGGACAGACCTCCAAGAGACCCAGTACTTC.